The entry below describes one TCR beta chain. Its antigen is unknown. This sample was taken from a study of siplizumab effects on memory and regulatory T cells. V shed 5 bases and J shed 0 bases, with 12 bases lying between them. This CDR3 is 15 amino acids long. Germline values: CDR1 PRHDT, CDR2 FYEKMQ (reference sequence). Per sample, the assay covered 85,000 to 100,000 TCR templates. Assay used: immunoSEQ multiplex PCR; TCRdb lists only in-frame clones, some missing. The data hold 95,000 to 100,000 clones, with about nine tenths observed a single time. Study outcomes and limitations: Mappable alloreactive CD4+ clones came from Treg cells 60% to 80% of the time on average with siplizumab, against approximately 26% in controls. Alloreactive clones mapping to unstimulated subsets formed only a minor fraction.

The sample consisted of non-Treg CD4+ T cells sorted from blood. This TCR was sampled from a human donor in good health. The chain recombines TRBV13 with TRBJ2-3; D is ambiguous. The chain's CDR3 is CASSPTGASTDTQYF. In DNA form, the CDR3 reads TGTGCCAGCAGCCCCACCGGAGCTAGCACAGATACGCAGTATTTT.